These T cell receptor beta chains were read from a single sample in a study of blood T cells in healthy people across ages. TCRdb analysed the 5' RACE reads with MiXCR anew, one entry per CDR3 protein. The profile covers some 1.4 million distinct CDR3 sequences, with roughly 45% appearing a single time and 6.5% to 10% taken by the ten largest. The specimen sequenced was blood. The receptor source for this set is a woman aged 18-29 years in good health. Both conserved end residues are part of each CDR3. D genes are given only for firm matches. Only part of the rows carry a size: once, few, many, or a class if the clone is expanded.

TRBV20-1	TRBJ2-7	.	.	TGCAGTGCCGCCCGGGACATCTCCTACGAGCAGTACTTC	CSAARDISYEQYF
TRBV11-3	TRBJ2-3	few	TRBD1	TGTGCCAGCAGCGCTCAGGGGACAGCAGATACGCAGTATTTT	CASSAQGTADTQYF
TRBV7-2	TRBJ2-3	many	TRBD2	TGTGCCAGCAGCTTAGCGGCGGGAGGACCAGATACGCAGTATTTT	CASSLAAGGPDTQYF
TRBV20-1	TRBJ2-7	once	TRBD2	TGCAGTGCTAGGCGGACTAGCGGGGCGGGAGAGCAGTACTTC	CSARRTSGAGEQYF
TRBV2	TRBJ2-5	few	.	TGTGCCAGCGCTAGCGCCCCTCAAGAGACCCAGTACTTC	CASASAPQETQYF
TRBV28	TRBJ2-5	once	.	TGTGCCAGCAGGGAGACAGGGAGGCTGACCCAGTACTTC	CASRETGRLTQYF
TRBV6-5	TRBJ1-1	.	.	TGTGCCAGCACCCCCGGGGGGGTTCAAGCTGAAGCTTTCTTT	CASTPGGVQAEAFF
TRBV11-2	TRBJ2-7	.	.	TGTGCCAGCAGCGTAAGCGACGGAGGGAACGAGCAGTACTTC	CASSVSDGGNEQYF
TRBV7-2	TRBJ2-4	.	TRBD2	TGTGCCAGCAGCTTCCCCCGGGGGGCTAGCGGGAGAAACATTCAGTACTTC	CASSFPRGASGRNIQYF
TRBV6-1	TRBJ1-1	few	.	TGTGTCGGGGGGCCAGCGGGAGTGGCCGGGGAGAACACTGAAGCTTTCTTT	CVGGPAGVAGENTEAFF
TRBV29-1	TRBJ2-3	.	.	TGCAGCGTTGGTCTAATCCTCACAGATACGCAGTATTTT	CSVGLILTDTQYF
TRBV6-5	TRBJ2-3	few	.	TGTGCCAGCAGGTCGGGGACAGATACGCAGTATTTT	CASRSGTDTQYF
TRBV27	TRBJ2-7	.	TRBD1	TGTGCCAGCAGTTGGAGGGACAGGGTTACCTACGAGCAGTACTTC	CASSWRDRVTYEQYF
TRBV7-8	TRBJ1-1	few	.	TGTGCCAGCAGTAGGACAGCTGAAGCTTTCTTT	CASSRTAEAFF
TRBV2	TRBJ2-3	.	TRBD2	TGTGCCAGCAGTGAAGATTCGCTAGCGGACCGCACAGATACGCAGTATTTT	CASSEDSLADRTDTQYF
TRBV28	TRBJ2-3	few	.	TGTGCCAGCGGGCAGGGTAGCACAGATACGCAGTATTTT	CASGQGSTDTQYF
TRBV9	TRBJ1-3	.	.	TGTGCCAGCAGCGTAGGAGGTGTCGGAAACACCATATATTTT	CASSVGGVGNTIYF
TRBV5-1	TRBJ2-7	.	TRBD2	TGCGCCAGCAGCCCTTTAGCGGGAGGGGCGTCCGAGCAGTACTTC	CASSPLAGGASEQYF
TRBV25-1	TRBJ2-7	.	TRBD1	TGTGCCAGCAGTGAATGGCGGACAGGGACTCACGAGCAGTACTTC	CASSEWRTGTHEQYF
TRBV27	TRBJ2-1	.	TRBD2	TGTGCCAGCAGTTTATCGACTAGCGGGGACAATGAGCAGTTCTTC	CASSLSTSGDNEQFF
TRBV5-1	TRBJ1-2	few	.	TGCGCCAGCAGGCAGACCGACCGTGGTGGCTACACCTTC	CASRQTDRGGYTF
TRBV27	TRBJ2-7	.	.	TGTGCCAGCAGTTTACCCCGGTTTGCCCTCAGACCTACCTACGAGCAGTACTTC	CASSLPRFALRPTYEQYF
TRBV7-2	TRBJ2-1	.	.	TGTGCCAGCAGTCCTGAGGGTGGGGTCCCCCGGGGGAATGAGCAGTTCTTC	CASSPEGGVPRGNEQFF
TRBV28	TRBJ2-5	once	.	TGTGACAGCAGTTTTGCGCAGACCCAGTACTTC	CDSSFAQTQYF
TRBV28	TRBJ1-1	.	.	TGTGCCAGCAGTTACAGGTTAAGAGTCACTGAAGCTTTCTTT	CASSYRLRVTEAFF
TRBV20-1	TRBJ2-5	once	.	TGCAGTGTCCAGTCGGGCACACTATCTTACAATGAGCAGTACTTC	CSVQSGTLSYNEQYF
TRBV6-6	TRBJ2-1	.	.	TGTGTCAGCAGTTACGGTGTAGGAGGGAATGAGCAGTTCTTC	CVSSYGVGGNEQFF
TRBV2	TRBJ2-3	.	.	TGTGCCAGCAGTGGGGGGGTAAGCACAGATACGCAGTATTTT	CASSGGVSTDTQYF
TRBV20-1	TRBJ2-3	.	.	TGCAGTGCTAGGGAAACGTATCTCGCGGGGTATAGCACAGATACGCAGTATTTT	CSARETYLAGYSTDTQYF
TRBV2	TRBJ2-3	few	.	TGTGCCAGCATCCTAGCTAACACAGATACGCAGTATTTT	CASILANTDTQYF
TRBV20-1	TRBJ1-2	few	.	TGCAGTGCTAGAGAATTGGGGACGTCCATTCGGGGAAATGGCTACACCTTC	CSARELGTSIRGNGYTF
TRBV9	TRBJ1-4	.	.	TGTGCCAGCAGCGTAGAATCTGGGGGGCGAGAAAAACTGTTTTTT	CASSVESGGREKLFF
TRBV4-1	TRBJ2-1	.	.	TGCGCCAGCAGCAAGCTCGGAATCTCCTACAATGAGCAGTTCTTC	CASSKLGISYNEQFF
TRBV7-9	TRBJ2-7	.	TRBD1	TGTGTCAGCAGCCCATCCGGGACAGTCAGCTCCTACGAGCAGTACTTC	CVSSPSGTVSSYEQYF
TRBV3-1	TRBJ2-1	few	TRBD2	TGTGCCAGCAGCCCGACTAGCAGCGAGCAGTTCTTC	CASSPTSSEQFF